This T cell receptor (beta chain) was captured in a study of blood T cells in healthy people across ages. Study-wide findings and caveats: Observed TCR beta diversity per million T cells went down as age went up. This fall followed a roughly linear course with age.

Combining a sample-barcoded 5' primer with a J-beta primer mix, a second PCR ran for roughly 7 to 11 cycles. Every individual sample yielded 2.5 million or more paired-end reads (each containing CDR3). TCRdb passed the 5' RACE reads through MiXCR, listing each CDR3 protein once. Of fewer than 2,000,000 distinct CDR3 sequences in the sample, about 39% were seen once. A word on this clonotype: Its antigen is still unknown.

The CDR3 covers 15 residues. V dropped 2 bases and J dropped 6 bases, with 13 bases sitting between them. The source of this sequence is a human donor in good health. The sample taken for sequencing was blood. V is TRBV12-3 or TRBV12-4 and J is TRBJ2-2; a weak D match, TRBD1 (5 bases). CDR3 DNA sequence: TGTGCCAGCAGTTTATCTGCAGGGTCCGCCGGGGAGCTGTTTTTT. This sequence encodes CASSLSAGSAGELFF.